What follows are 16 T cell receptor beta chains derived from one specimen sequenced in a study of shared clonotypes between healthy human individuals. Here immunoSEQ multiplex PCR was the method, and the copy in TCRdb shows in-frame clones only, minus some. Found here are approximately 720,000 clones, about 91% of them singletons; the top ten hold about 24%. Naive CD8 populations comprised CD45RO-negative cells positively selected for CCR7, excluding terminally differentiated effector memory CD45RA+ cells. The sample was naive CD8+ T cells sorted from blood. Every receptor here comes from a man aged 25-40 years in good health.

This chain links TRBV7-8 with TRBJ1-2; D gene unclear. Germline CDR1 is SGHVS and CDR2 is FQNEAQ. V lost 0 bases and J lost 0, with 11 bases in between. This CDR3 comprises 16 residues. The CDR3, as DNA: TGTGCCAGCAGCTTAGCGCGTACAAGCTCTAACTATGGCTACACCTTC. Translating it yields CASSLARTSSNYGYTF.

This clone was detected only once. The chain has TRBV5-1 and TRBJ2-7; tentatively, D is TRBD1 (8 bases). Between the trimmed V and J ends, which lost 0 bases and 1 base, there was a span of 20 bases. CDR3 length: 18 residues. From germline, CDR1 is SGHRS and CDR2 YFSETQ. The CDR3 DNA follows: TGCGCCAGCAGCTTGGAAATTGGAGGACAGGGAGGGTCCTACGAGCAGTACTTC. Residues: CASSLEIGGQGGSYEQYF.

The chain couples TRBV11-2 to TRBJ2-7, with 7 bases lining up with TRBD1. The germline CDR1 and CDR2 sequences are SGHAT and FQNNGV. With 5 bases clipped from V and 2 bases from J, the junction kept 6 bases outside the gene matches. CDR3 length: 14 amino acids. The CDR3 sequence is CASSTTGVTYEQYF. CDR3 nucleotide sequence: TGTGCCAGCAGCACTACAGGGGTAACCTACGAGCAGTACTTC. The full variable domain, with the rest looked up from reference TRBV11-2 and TRBJ2-7, is EAGVAQSPRYKIIEKRQSVAFWCNPISGHATLYWYQQILGQGPKLLIQFQNNGVVDDSQLPKDRFSAERLKGVDSTLKIQPAKLEDSAVYLCASSTTGVTYEQYFGPGTRLTVT.

The chain recombines TRBV28 with TRBJ1-5; D remains ambiguous. Deletions cut 8 bases from V and 7 bases from J, with 21 bases between. Germline CDR1 is MDHEN and CDR2 is SYDVKM. The CDR3 is 15 amino acids. CDR3 residues: CASHGLLGSRQPQHF. The DNA of the CDR3 is TGTGCCAGCCACGGATTGTTGGGGAGTAGGCAGCCCCAGCATTTT.

This rearrangement joins TRBV10-3 to TRBJ2-3; the match to TRBD2 covers 9 bases. CDR3 length equals 15 residues. V lost 7 bases to trimming and J lost 1 base; unmatched junction nucleotides: 6. In germline, CDR1 is ENHRY, CDR2 SYGVKD. The CDR3 sequence: CAITSGTRRTDTQYF. CDR3 coding DNA: TGTGCCATCACTAGCGGGACTAGACGCACAGATACGCAGTATTTT.

This chain uses TRBV7-9 with TRBJ2-7; D may correspond to TRBD1 or TRBD2 (6 bases each). This CDR3 has 15 amino acids. V shed 1 base and J shed 7 bases, with 17 bases lying between them. Germline CDR1 is SEHNR and CDR2 is FQNEAQ (reference sequence). This CDR3 is CASSLGGGPLWEQYF. DNA of the CDR3: TGTGCCAGCAGCTTAGGAGGGGGGCCCCTCTGGGAGCAGTACTTC.

This chain links TRBV28 with TRBJ1-5; TRBD1 is a possible D gene (5 bases). V dropped 6 bases and J dropped 4 bases, with 22 bases sitting between them. The CDR3 covers 17 residues. Per the germline V gene, CDR1 is MDHEN and CDR2 is SYDVKM. The DNA for the CDR3 is TGTGCCAGCAGCCCATTTATGGGGGAGGTAGGGAATCAGCCCCAGCATTTT. Translating it yields CASSPFMGEVGNQPQHF.

This sequence joins TRBV27 and TRBJ1-1; 7 bases line up with TRBD1. After removal of 5 bases from V and 0 bases from J, the junction contained 9 bases not matched to a gene. The germline CDR1 and CDR2 sequences are MNHEY and SMNVEV (reference sequence). There are 16 residues in the CDR3. CDR3 sequence reads: CASSPIYRGMNTEAFF. In DNA form, the CDR3 reads TGTGCCAGCAGTCCGATCTACAGGGGAATGAACACTGAAGCTTTCTTT.

The V and J genes are TRBV4-2 and TRBJ1-4; 9 nucleotides align to TRBD1. V shed 4 bases and J 4 bases; nucleotides not matched to a gene: 4. The CDR3 contains 15 residues. Germline lookup yields CDR1 LGHNA and CDR2 YNFKEQ. The DNA of the CDR3 is TGTGCCAGCAGCCCCCGACAGGGGGATAATGAAAAACTGTTTTTT. Translating it yields CASSPRQGDNEKLFF.

There are a few counts of this clone. The gene calls are TRBV5-4 and TRBJ1-1, with a tentative D call TRBD1 (5 bases). The CDR3 totals 14 residues. V lost 6 bases, J lost 2 bases, and 14 bases lay in between. From germline, CDR1 is SGHNT and CDR2 YYREEE (reference sequence). The CDR3 spells CASMFGQGNTEAFF. In DNA form, the CDR3 reads TGTGCCAGCATGTTCGGTCAGGGAAACACTGAAGCTTTCTTT.

The chain uses TRBV27 and TRBJ2-5; TRBD1 agrees at 11 bases. The CDR3 is 19 amino acids. With 1 base clipped from V and 4 bases from J, the junction kept 14 bases outside the gene matches. The germline gives CDR1 MNHEY, CDR2 SMNVEV (reference sequence). This CDR3 is CASSLFPPQDRGRGETQYF. As DNA, the CDR3 is TGTGCCAGCAGTTTATTCCCCCCCCAGGACAGGGGGCGCGGAGAGACCCAGTACTTC.

This clone was seen only once. The chain links TRBV5-6 to TRBJ2-5, with 8 bases aligning to TRBD2. The CDR3 contains 14 residues. The V gene end was trimmed by 2 bases and the J gene end by 7 bases; junction bases not matched to a gene: 7. Germline V gene data show CDR1 as SGHDT and CDR2 as YYEEEE. This chain's CDR3 is CASSFGSGGWTQYF. In DNA, the CDR3 is TGTGCCAGCAGCTTCGGCAGCGGGGGATGGACCCAGTACTTC.

Of note for this clone: An end of the junction differs from the germline gene, which may be a read error. V is TRBV19 and J is TRBJ1-2; D not certain. The CDR3 length is 11 residues. CDR1 and CDR2 (germline): LNHDA, SQIVND (reference sequence). Here the CDR3 DNA reads TGTGCCAGTAGTATAGGCGAGGCACCTCGTTTC. It yields the protein CASSIGEAPRF.

The chain recombines TRBV11-2 with TRBJ1-1, with 9 bases aligning to TRBD1. V gave up 3 bases and J gave up 5 bases; unmatched junction bases: 4. The CDR3 has 14 residues. CDR1 and CDR2 from the germline V gene are SGHAT and FQNNGV. The CDR3 DNA reads TGTGCCAGCAGCTTGGGGACAGGGATTACTGAAGCTTTCTTT. Translation: CASSLGTGITEAFF.

This chain connects TRBV5-5 to TRBJ2-3; no firm D call. Trimming pared 1 base from V and 2 bases from J, leaving 14 bases between. The CDR3 spans 16 residues. Germline CDR1 and CDR2: SGHKS and YYEKEE (reference sequence). The CDR3 DNA reads TGTGCCAGCAGCTTGTCTTGGGCCGGGCCCACAGATACGCAGTATTTT. Protein product: CASSLSWAGPTDTQYF.

This clone was counted a single time. V gene TRBV4-1 combines with J gene TRBJ2-1, with 9 bases aligning to TRBD2. V shed 7 bases and J 5 bases; nucleotides not matched to a gene: 18. From germline, CDR1 is MGHRA and CDR2 YSYEKL. This CDR3 has 18 amino acids. CDR3 loop: CASNPFIGGRAGDNEQFF. The CDR3 DNA reads TGCGCCAGCAACCCCTTTATTGGCGGGAGGGCTGGTGACAATGAGCAGTTCTTC.